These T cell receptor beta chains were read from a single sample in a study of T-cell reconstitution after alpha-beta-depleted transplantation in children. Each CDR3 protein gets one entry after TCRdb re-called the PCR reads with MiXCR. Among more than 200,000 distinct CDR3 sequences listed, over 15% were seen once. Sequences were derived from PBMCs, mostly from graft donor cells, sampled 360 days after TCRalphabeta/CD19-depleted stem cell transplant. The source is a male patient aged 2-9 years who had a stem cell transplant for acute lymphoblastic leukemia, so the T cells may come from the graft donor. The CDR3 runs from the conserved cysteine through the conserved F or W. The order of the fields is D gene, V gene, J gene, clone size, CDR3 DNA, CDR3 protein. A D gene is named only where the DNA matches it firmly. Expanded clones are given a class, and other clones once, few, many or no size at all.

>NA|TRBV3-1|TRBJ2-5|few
TGTGCCAGCAGCCCTCCAGGGGGGCGGGAGACCCAGTACTTC
CASSPPGGRETQYF
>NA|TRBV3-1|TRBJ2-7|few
TGTGCCAGCAGCCCTTCGAGACTAACAAACAGGGTCTCAACCTACGAGCAGTACTTC
CASSPSRLTNRVSTYEQYF
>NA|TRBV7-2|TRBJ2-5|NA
TGTGCCAGCAGCTTAAGTTCAGAGCGGCAAGAGACCCAGTACTTC
CASSLSSERQETQYF
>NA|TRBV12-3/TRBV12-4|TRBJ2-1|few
TGTGCCAGCAGTTTCCCCGGTGGGGCAGGAACCTACAATGAGCAGTTCTTC
CASSFPGGAGTYNEQFF
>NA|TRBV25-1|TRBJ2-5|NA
TGTGCCAGCAGCCCTCCCGGTGTTGATGATGAGACCCAGTACTTC
CASSPPGVDDETQYF
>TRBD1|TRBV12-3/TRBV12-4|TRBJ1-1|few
TGTGCCAGCAGCCTCAGGGGGGGATACACTGAAGCTTTCTTT
CASSLRGGYTEAFF
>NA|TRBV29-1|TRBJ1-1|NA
TGCAGCGCAAGGGACACGAACACTGAAGCTTTCTTT
CSARDTNTEAFF
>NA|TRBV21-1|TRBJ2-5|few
TGTGCCAGCAGCAATAGCCGGGCCCCGTTTCAAGAGACCCAGTACTTC
CASSNSRAPFQETQYF
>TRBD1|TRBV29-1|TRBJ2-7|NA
TGCAGCCCCCACCAGGGACAGGGGAACTACGAGCAGTACTTC
CSPHQGQGNYEQYF
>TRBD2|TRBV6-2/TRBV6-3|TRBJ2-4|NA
TGTGCCAGCAGCACACAACCGGGGGGGCAAAACATTCAGTACTTC
CASSTQPGGQNIQYF
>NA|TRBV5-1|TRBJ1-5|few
TGCGCCAGCAGCTTGTCAGGAAATAGCAATCAGCCCCAGCATTTT
CASSLSGNSNQPQHF
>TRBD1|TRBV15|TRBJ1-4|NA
TGTGCCACCAGCAGAGAACAGGGGGCCGGTAATGAAAAACTGTTTTTT
CATSREQGAGNEKLFF
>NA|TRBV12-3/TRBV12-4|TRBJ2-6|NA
TGTGCCAGCAGTGTGGCTATGGGGGGGGCCAACGTCCTGACTTTC
CASSVAMGGANVLTF
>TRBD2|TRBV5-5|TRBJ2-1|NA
TGTGCCAGCAGCTCGTCGACTAGCGGGGACTACAATGAGCAGTTCTTC
CASSSSTSGDYNEQFF
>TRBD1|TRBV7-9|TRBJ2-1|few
TGTGCCAGCAGCTTGGGGACAGACCCCCAGAATGAGCAGTTCTTC
CASSLGTDPQNEQFF
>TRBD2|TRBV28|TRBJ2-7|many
TGTGCCAGCAGTTTCGGACTAGCGAGCTCCTACGAGCAGTACTTC
CASSFGLASSYEQYF
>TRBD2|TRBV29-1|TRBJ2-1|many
TGCAGAGCCTTACCGGTCATCGGGGGGGCTGGCAATGAGCAGTTCTTC
CRALPVIGGAGNEQFF
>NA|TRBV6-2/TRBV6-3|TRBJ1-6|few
TGTGCCAGCAGTTACGAAGCCTATAATTCACCCCTCCACTTT
CASSYEAYNSPLHF
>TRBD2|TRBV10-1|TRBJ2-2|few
TGCGCCAGCAGCGAGACTAGCCCCGGGGAGCTGTTTTTT
CASSETSPGELFF
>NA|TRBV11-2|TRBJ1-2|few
TGTGCCAGCAGCGTCTCCGAGGGGCTGGGCTATGGCTACACCTTC
CASSVSEGLGYGYTF
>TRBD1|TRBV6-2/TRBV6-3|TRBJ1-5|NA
TGTGCCACCAGTCTCCTAGGGGGCAGTTATAGCAATCAGCCCCAGCATTTT
CATSLLGGSYSNQPQHF
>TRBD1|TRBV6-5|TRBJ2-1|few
TGTGCCAGCAGTTACGCGGACAGGGCCCATAAACGGGGTGAGCAGTTCTTC
CASSYADRAHKRGEQFF
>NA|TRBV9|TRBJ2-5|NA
TGTGCCAGCAGCCCGTTACGCAGCGGACGCGAGACCCAGTACTTC
CASSPLRSGRETQYF
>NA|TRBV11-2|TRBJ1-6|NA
TGTGCCAGCAGCTGGGGGGAGGGGAGTTCACCCCTCCACTTT
CASSWGEGSSPLHF
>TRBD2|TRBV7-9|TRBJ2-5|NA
TGTGCCAGCAGCTTCGGACTAGCGGGAGCGACCGAAGAGACCCAGTACTTC
CASSFGLAGATEETQYF
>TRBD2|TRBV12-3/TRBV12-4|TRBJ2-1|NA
TGTGCCAGCAGTGCGCCCGTAGCGGGGGGCCACAATGAGCAGTTCTTC
CASSAPVAGGHNEQFF
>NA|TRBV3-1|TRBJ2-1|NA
TGTGCCAGCAGCCAAGATCCCGGATTCTCCTACAATGAGCAGTTCTTC
CASSQDPGFSYNEQFF
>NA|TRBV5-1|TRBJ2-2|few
TGCGCCAGCAGCTCAGTCCTAACGAACACCGGGGAGCTGTTTTTT
CASSSVLTNTGELFF
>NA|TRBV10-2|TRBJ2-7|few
TGCGCCAGCAGTGAGCTGGCAGGAAGGGGGACCTACGAGCAGTACTTC
CASSELAGRGTYEQYF
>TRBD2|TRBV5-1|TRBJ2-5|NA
TGCGCCAGCAGCATATTGCAGCGGGAAACGTACCAAGAGACCCAGTACTTC
CASSILQRETYQETQYF
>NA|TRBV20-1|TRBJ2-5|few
TGCAGTGCTGACTCAGCGGTCGAAGAGACCCAGTACTTC
CSADSAVEETQYF
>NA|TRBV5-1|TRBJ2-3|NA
TGCGCCAGCACCCTCGGACAGGAGGGGGGCACAGATACGCAGTATTTT
CASTLGQEGGTDTQYF
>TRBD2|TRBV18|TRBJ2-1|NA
TGTGCCAGCTCACCAACTTATCGGGGGGAGAATGAGCAGTTCTTC
CASSPTYRGENEQFF
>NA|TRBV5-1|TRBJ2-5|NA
TGCGCCAGCAGCCCAAAGCACAGAAATCTAGAGACCCAGTACTTC
CASSPKHRNLETQYF
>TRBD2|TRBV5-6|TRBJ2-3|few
TGTGCCAGCAGCTCAGCGGGACCCACCACAGATACGCAGTATTTT
CASSSAGPTTDTQYF
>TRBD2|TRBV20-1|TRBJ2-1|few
TGCAGTGCTAGATCAGGGACTAGCGTCGGTGAGCAGTTCTTC
CSARSGTSVGEQFF
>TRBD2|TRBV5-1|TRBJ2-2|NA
TGCGCCAGCAGCTTCCGACTAGCGGGGGCCCCCACCGGGGAGCTGTTTTTT
CASSFRLAGAPTGELFF
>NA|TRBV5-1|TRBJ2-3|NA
TGCGCCAGCAGGACCACAGGGGGGGTGGCGCACACAGATACGCAGTATTTT
CASRTTGGVAHTDTQYF
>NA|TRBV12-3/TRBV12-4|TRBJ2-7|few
TGTGCCAGCAGTCCCAGGGATCTCGACGAGCAGTACTTC
CASSPRDLDEQYF
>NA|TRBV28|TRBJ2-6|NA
TGTGCCAGCAGCCGTACAGGGTCTGGGGCCAACGTCCTGACTTTC
CASSRTGSGANVLTF
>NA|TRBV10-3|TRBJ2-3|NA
TGTGCCATCAAAACTTCAGTGCAAAGCACAGATACGCAGTATTTT
CAIKTSVQSTDTQYF
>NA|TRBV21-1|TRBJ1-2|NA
TGTGCCAGCAGCAATCAGGGGTATGGCTACACCTTC
CASSNQGYGYTF
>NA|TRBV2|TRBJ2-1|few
TGTGCCAGCAGTGAAGCGCTTCGGCGCTTCCTTGCCGACCCTAGGTTCTTC
CASSEALRRFLADPRFF
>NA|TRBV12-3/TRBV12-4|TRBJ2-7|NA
TGTGCCAGCAGTTCCTACCCCCTAGCCGCCAATCGGTACGAGCAGTACTTC
CASSSYPLAANRYEQYF
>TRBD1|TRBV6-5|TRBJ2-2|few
TGTGCCAGCAGTCGGGACAGAAACACCGGGGAGCTGTTTTTT
CASSRDRNTGELFF
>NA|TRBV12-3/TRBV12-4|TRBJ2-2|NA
TGTGCCACCATAATCGGGCCTACGAACACCGGGGAGCTGTTTTTT
CATIIGPTNTGELFF
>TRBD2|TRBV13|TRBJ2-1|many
TGTGCCAGCAGCTTCTCTAGCGGGGGGCCCTCCTACAATGAGCAGTTCTTC
CASSFSSGGPSYNEQFF
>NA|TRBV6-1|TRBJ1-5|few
TGTGCCAGCAGTGAGGACAGTATCAATCAGCCCCAGCATTTT
CASSEDSINQPQHF
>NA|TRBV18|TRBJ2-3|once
TGTGCCAGCTCAGAGGCCCCCTTGGGAACGCAGTATTTT
CASSEAPLGTQYF